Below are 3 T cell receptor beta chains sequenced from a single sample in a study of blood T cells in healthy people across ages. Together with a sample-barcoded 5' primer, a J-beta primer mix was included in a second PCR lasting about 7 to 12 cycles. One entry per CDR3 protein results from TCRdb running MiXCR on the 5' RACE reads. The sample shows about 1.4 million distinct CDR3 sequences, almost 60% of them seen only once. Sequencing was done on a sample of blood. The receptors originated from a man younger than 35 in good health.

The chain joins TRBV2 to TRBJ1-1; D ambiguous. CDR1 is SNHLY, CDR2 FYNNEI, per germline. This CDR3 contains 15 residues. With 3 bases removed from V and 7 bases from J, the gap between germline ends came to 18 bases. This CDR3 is CASSEVGTLLGEAFF. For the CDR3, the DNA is TGTGCCAGCAGTGAGGTCGGCACTCTCTTAGGTGAAGCTTTCTTT. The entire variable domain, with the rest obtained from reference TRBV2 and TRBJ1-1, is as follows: EPEVTQTPSHQVTQMGQEVILRCVPISNHLYFYWYRQILGQKVEFLVSFYNNEISEKSEIFDDQFSVERPDGSNFTLKIRSTKLEDSAMYFCASSEVGTLLGEAFFGQGTRLTVV.

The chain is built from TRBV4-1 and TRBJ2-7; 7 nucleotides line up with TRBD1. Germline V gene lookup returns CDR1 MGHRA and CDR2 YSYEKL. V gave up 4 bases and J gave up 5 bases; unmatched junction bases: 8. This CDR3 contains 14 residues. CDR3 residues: CASSLRQGTDEQYF. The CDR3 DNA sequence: TGCGCCAGCAGCCTACGACAGGGAACGGACGAGCAGTACTTC.

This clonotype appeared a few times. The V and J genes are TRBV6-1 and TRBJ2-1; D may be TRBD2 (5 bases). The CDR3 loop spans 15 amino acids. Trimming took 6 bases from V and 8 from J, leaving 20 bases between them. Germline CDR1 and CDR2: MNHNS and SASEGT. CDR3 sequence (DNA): TGTGCCAGCAGGGACTTGGACGGCGTCGCCGATGAGCAGTTCTTC. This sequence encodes CASRDLDGVADEQFF.